Described below is a single TCR beta chain sequence and its context. As yet, its antigen is unknown. This entry comes from a study of T cell responses to AZD1222 COVID-19 vaccine. Timing groups of about 4 and about 12 weeks for second doses were pooled. The V gene's germline CDR1 is MDHEN and CDR2 SYDVKM. The CDR3 has 14 residues. The V and J ends lost 5 bases and 5 bases, in that order; junction bases with no gene match: 7. Data came from immunoSEQ multiplex PCR; TCRdb stores just in-frame clones and leaves some out. The table lists over 130,000 clones, roughly 90% of them singletons. Findings and limits, study-wide: It should be noted that donors were predominantly white British and more often female, and clonal diversity was possibly underestimated.

The sequence was collected from an adult who received the AZD1222 COVID-19 vaccine. The V gene is TRBV28, the J gene TRBJ1-2, with TRBD1 matching over 8 bases. The sample consisted of peripheral blood, taken 28 days after the second AZD1222 dose. The CDR3 DNA reads TGTGCCAGCAGTCTGACAGGGGCACTATATGGCTACACCTTC. Amino acids: CASSLTGALYGYTF.